This T cell receptor (beta chain) was profiled in a study of control samples from healthy donors and cancer patients. V lost 3 bases to trimming and J lost 4 bases, with 10 bases between them. The CDR3 spans 14 residues. Germline assignment: CDR1 SEHNR and CDR2 FQNEAQ (reference sequence). The protocol was immunoSEQ multiplex PCR, while the TCRdb copy is restricted to in-frame clones and leaves out a portion. Of 30,000 or so clones in the sample, approximately 95% were seen once. Sequencing was carried out using blood. This clonotype was sampled from a man aged 55 to 70 in good health. The chain has TRBV7-9 and TRBJ2-1; D unresolved. In DNA, the CDR3 is TGTGCCAGCAGCTTCGATGGGTCATACAATGAGCAGTTCTTC. Translated, it gives CASSFDGSYNEQFF.